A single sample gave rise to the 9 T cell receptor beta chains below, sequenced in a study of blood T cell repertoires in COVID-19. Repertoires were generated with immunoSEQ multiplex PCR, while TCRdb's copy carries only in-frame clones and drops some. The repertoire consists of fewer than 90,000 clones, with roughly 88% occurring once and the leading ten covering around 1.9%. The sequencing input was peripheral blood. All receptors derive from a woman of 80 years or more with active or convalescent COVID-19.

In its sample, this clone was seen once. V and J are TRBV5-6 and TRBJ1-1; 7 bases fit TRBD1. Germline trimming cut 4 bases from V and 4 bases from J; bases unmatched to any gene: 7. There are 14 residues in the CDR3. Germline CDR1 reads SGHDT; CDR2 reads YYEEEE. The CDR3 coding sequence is TGTGCCAGCAGCCTAGCTCCAGGGGGCACTGAAGCTTTCTTT. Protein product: CASSLAPGGTEAFF.

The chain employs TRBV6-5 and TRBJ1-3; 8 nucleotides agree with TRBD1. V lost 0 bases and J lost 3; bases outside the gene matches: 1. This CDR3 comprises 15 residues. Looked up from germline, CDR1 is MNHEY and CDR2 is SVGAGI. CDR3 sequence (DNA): TGTGCCAGCAGTTACTCCGGACAGGGTGGAAACACCATATATTTT. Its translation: CASSYSGQGGNTIYF.

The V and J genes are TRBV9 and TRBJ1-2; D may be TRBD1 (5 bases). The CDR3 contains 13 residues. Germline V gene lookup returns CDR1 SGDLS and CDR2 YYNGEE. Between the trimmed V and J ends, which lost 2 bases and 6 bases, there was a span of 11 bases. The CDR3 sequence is CASSVTGLDGYTF. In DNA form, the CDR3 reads TGTGCCAGCAGCGTGACGGGACTGGATGGCTACACCTTC.

The DNA of the CDR3 is TGTGCCAGTAAGGGAATGGCGGGTTCAAGGAATTCACCCCTCCACTTT. Its translation is CASKGMAGSRNSPLHF. This chain links TRBV19 with TRBJ1-6; D is ambiguous. The CDR3 spans 16 residues. The ends were cut back, 7 bases at V and 7 bases at J, with 20 bases in the middle. Germline CDR1 is LNHDA and CDR2 is SQIVND (reference sequence).

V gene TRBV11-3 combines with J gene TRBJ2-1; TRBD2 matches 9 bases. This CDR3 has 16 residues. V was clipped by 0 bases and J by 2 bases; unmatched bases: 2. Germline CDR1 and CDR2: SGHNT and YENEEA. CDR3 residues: CASSLEGLAPYNEQFF. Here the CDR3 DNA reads TGTGCCAGCAGCTTAGAGGGACTAGCCCCCTACAATGAGCAGTTCTTC.

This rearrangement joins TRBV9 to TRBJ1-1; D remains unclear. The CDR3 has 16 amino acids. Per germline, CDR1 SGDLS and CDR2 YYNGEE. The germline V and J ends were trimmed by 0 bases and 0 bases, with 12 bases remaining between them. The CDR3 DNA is TGTGCCAGCAGCGTAGTCCCGTTACCTATGAACACTGAAGCTTTCTTT. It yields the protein CASSVVPLPMNTEAFF.

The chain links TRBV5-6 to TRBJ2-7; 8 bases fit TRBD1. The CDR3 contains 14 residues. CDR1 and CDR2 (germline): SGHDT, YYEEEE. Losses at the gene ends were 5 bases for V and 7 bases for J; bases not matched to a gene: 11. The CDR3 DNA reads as TGTGCCAGCAGACGGGACAGGCGGGTAGGGGAGCAGTACTTC. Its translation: CASRRDRRVGEQYF. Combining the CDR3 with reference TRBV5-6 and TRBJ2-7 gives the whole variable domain DAGVTQSPTHLIKTRGQQVTLRCSPKSGHDTVSWYQQALGQGPQFIFQYYEEEERQRGNFPDRFSGHQFPNYSSELNVNALLLGDSALYLCASRRDRRVGEQYFGPGTRLTVT.

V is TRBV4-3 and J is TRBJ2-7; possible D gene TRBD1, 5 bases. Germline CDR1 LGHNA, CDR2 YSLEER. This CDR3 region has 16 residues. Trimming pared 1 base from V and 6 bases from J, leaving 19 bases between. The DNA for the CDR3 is TGCGCCAGCAGCCAAGTTTCTCCGCCAGGGCGCGTCGAGCAGTACTTC. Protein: CASSQVSPPGRVEQYF.

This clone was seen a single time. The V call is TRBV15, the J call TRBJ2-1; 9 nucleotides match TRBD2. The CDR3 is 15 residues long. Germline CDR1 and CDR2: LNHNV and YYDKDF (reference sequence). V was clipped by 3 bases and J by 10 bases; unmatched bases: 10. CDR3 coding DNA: TGTGCCACCAGCAGGTGGCGGGGGGGCCCGAACGAGCAGTTCTTC. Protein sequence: CATSRWRGGPNEQFF.